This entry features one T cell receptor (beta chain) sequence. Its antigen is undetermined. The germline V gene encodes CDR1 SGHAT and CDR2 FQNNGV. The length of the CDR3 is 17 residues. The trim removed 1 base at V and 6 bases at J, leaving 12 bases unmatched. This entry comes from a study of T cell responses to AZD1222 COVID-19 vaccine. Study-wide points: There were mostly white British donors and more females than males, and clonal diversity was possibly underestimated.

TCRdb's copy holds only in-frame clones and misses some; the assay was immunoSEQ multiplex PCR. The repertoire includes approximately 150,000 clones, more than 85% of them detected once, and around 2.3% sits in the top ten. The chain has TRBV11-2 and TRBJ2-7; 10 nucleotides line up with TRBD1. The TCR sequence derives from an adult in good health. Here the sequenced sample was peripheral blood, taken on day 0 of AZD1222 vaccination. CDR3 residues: CASSLGPRDRGPSEQYF. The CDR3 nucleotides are TGTGCCAGCAGCTTAGGACCCCGGGACAGGGGCCCCTCCGAGCAGTACTTC.